Listed below are T cell receptor beta chains from one sample, sequenced in a study of T cells of healthy individuals. TCRdb independently ran MiXCR on the 5' RACE reads; one entry per CDR3 protein. The table includes around 100,000 distinct CDR3 sequences, 17% detected once. Every receptor here comes from a human donor in good health. Each CDR3 is given with its conserved first and last residue. Fields, in order: CDR3 DNA, CDR3 protein, clone size, D gene, J gene, V gene, CDR3 length. A D gene is named only where the DNA matches it firmly. Some rows mark clone size as missing; the rest say once, few, many or name a class of expanded clone.

TGTGCCATCAATGGTAGAATCGGGGAGCTGTTTTTT | CAINGRIGELFF | . | . | TRBJ2-2 | TRBV28 | 12
TGTGCCAGCAGCTTGGCTTTGTACACCGGGGAGCTGTTTTTT | CASSLALYTGELFF | few | . | TRBJ2-2 | TRBV5-5 | 14
TGTGCCAGCAGTTCTATGACACCGCCCGGGACCCAGCATTTT | CASSSMTPPGTQHF | . | . | TRBJ1-5 | TRBV6-1 | 14
TGTGCCAGCAGTGCTCTTTTGGGTTTAGCAACTAATGAAAAACTGTTTTTT | CASSALLGLATNEKLFF | . | . | TRBJ1-4 | TRBV6-6 | 17
TGCAGTGCTAGCCCTAGCGGGAGGAGCACCGGGGAGCTGTTTTTT | CSASPSGRSTGELFF | few | TRBD2 | TRBJ2-2 | TRBV20-1 | 15
TGTGCCAGCAGTACCCGAATCGCAAGGACAGATACGCAGTATTTT | CASSTRIARTDTQYF | . | . | TRBJ2-3 | TRBV27 | 15
TGTGCCAGCAGCCAAGCCAGGGGAGGCGAGCAGTACTTC | CASSQARGGEQYF | few | . | TRBJ2-7 | TRBV3-1 | 13
TGTGCCAGCAGCCAAAACGGCGACCTTCAAAAACTGTTTTTT | CASSQNGDLQKLFF | few | . | TRBJ1-4 | TRBV4-2 | 14
TGTGCCAGCAGCGCACGAGCTAGGACAGGGGGCCTAAAGTCTGGAAACACCATATATTTT | CASSARARTGGLKSGNTIYF | many | TRBD1 | TRBJ1-3 | TRBV9 | 20
TGTGCCAAGCATTCCGGGACTAGCGGGAGAAGCGAGCAGTACTTC | CAKHSGTSGRSEQYF | . | . | TRBJ2-7 | TRBV21-1 | 15
TGTGCCAGCAGTCTTACAGGGACGGCCGGAAACACCATATATTTT | CASSLTGTAGNTIYF | few | . | TRBJ1-3 | TRBV2 | 15
TGTGCCATCAGTAATGACGGACAGGGTGAAAAACTGTTTTTT | CAISNDGQGEKLFF | many | TRBD1 | TRBJ1-4 | TRBV10-3 | 14
TGTGCCAGCAGCTTCGGGTCAGATACGCAGTATTTT | CASSFGSDTQYF | . | . | TRBJ2-3 | TRBV7-2 | 12
TGTGCCAGCAGAAGCCTGCTAGGGGGCCTTTACGAGCAGTACTTC | CASRSLLGGLYEQYF | few | TRBD1 | TRBJ2-7 | TRBV28 | 15
TGTGCCAGCTCCGGCGGCCTCGGCTACACCTTC | CASSGGLGYTF | few | . | TRBJ1-2 | TRBV2 | 11
TGCGCCAGCAGCTTGGGCGGAGGCCTGGGGTATTTT | CASSLGGGLGYF | few | . | TRBJ2-3 | TRBV5-1 | 12
TGTGCCAGCAGCTACCAAGGTACAGGTCTACAAGAGACCCAGTACTTC | CASSYQGTGLQETQYF | few | . | TRBJ2-5 | TRBV5-5 | 16
TGCGCCAGCAGCCCGGGACAGGTGGGCGGGTACGAGCAGTACTTC | CASSPGQVGGYEQYF | . | TRBD1 | TRBJ2-7 | TRBV5-1 | 15
TGTGCCAGCAGCCACAGTGGGTGGTTAAATGAAAAACTGTTTTTT | CASSHSGWLNEKLFF | few | . | TRBJ1-4 | TRBV11-2 | 15
TGTGCCAGCAGTTTAGTCCAGAACTACGAGCAGTACTTC | CASSLVQNYEQYF | . | . | TRBJ2-7 | TRBV28 | 13
TGTGCCAGCAGCTTAGGACTAGTCAGCGTCGATGAGCAGTTCTTC | CASSLGLVSVDEQFF | few | . | TRBJ2-1 | TRBV7-2 | 15
TGCGCCAGCAGCCGAATGACAGCCCTGAACACTGAAGCTTTCTTT | CASSRMTALNTEAFF | many | . | TRBJ1-1 | TRBV4-1 | 15
TGCGCCAGCAGCCAAGTGGGCAGGGCCCACGAGCAGTACTTC | CASSQVGRAHEQYF | few | . | TRBJ2-7 | TRBV4-3 | 14
TGTGCCAGCAGTTTCGGGGGGCTTAATTCACCCCTCCACTTT | CASSFGGLNSPLHF | many | . | TRBJ1-6 | TRBV27 | 14
TGTGCCGCCCAACGACAGGGCGGGAACTCACCCCTCCACTTT | CAAQRQGGNSPLHF | few | TRBD1 | TRBJ1-6 | TRBV10-3 | 14
TGTGCCAGCAGCCTTTATGGGTCAGGCCTGAACACTGAAGCTTTCTTT | CASSLYGSGLNTEAFF | few | . | TRBJ1-1 | TRBV7-3 | 16
TGCAGTGCTAGTTTAAACAGGCTTGCCCAAACTTTCTTT | CSASLNRLAQTFF | few | . | TRBJ1-1 | TRBV20-1 | 13
TGCGCCAGCAGCCAGGGGGCAGCAACTAATGAAAAACTGTTTTTT | CASSQGAATNEKLFF | few | . | TRBJ1-4 | TRBV4-1 | 15
TGCAGTGCTAAGATTTGGCGGAACTACAATGAGCAGTTCTTC | CSAKIWRNYNEQFF | many | . | TRBJ2-1 | TRBV20-1 | 14
TGTGCCAGCAGCGACAGGCCCTCTGGAAACACCATATATTTT | CASSDRPSGNTIYF | many | . | TRBJ1-3 | TRBV2 | 14
TGTGCCAGCAGTAAGGGACGCCTGTACTATGGCTACACCTTC | CASSKGRLYYGYTF | . | . | TRBJ1-2 | TRBV6-5 | 14
TGTGCCAGCAGCCCCTCCCGATCCTACAATGAGCAGTTCTTC | CASSPSRSYNEQFF | many | . | TRBJ2-1 | TRBV9 | 14
TGTGCCAGCAGTCGGACAGAGTTACGTCAGCCCCAGCATTTT | CASSRTELRQPQHF | few | . | TRBJ1-5 | TRBV2 | 14
TGCAGTGCTAGCCTTGGTGGAGGAGGGCGGAAGACCCAGTACTTC | CSASLGGGGRKTQYF | . | . | TRBJ2-5 | TRBV20-1 | 15
TGCGCCAGCAGCACCGGGTCCCAGGGGCCGAGTGAAAAACTGTTTTTT | CASSTGSQGPSEKLFF | . | . | TRBJ1-4 | TRBV4-3 | 16
TGTGCCAGCAGTTTATCTTTTGGGACAGGGGACACTGAAGCTTTCTTT | CASSLSFGTGDTEAFF | . | TRBD1 | TRBJ1-1 | TRBV27 | 16
TGTGCCAGCAGGGACGGGTCCACTGAAGCTTTCTTT | CASRDGSTEAFF | few | . | TRBJ1-1 | TRBV6-5 | 12
TGTGCCAGCAGTTTATCAGCACCGGGACTAGTATCAGAGACCCAGTACTTC | CASSLSAPGLVSETQYF | few | TRBD2 | TRBJ2-5 | TRBV27 | 17
TGCGCCAGCAGCTTGGCCCGGGACAGGGGGTCCTATGGCTACACCTTC | CASSLARDRGSYGYTF | once | TRBD1 | TRBJ1-2 | TRBV5-1 | 16
TGTGCCAGCAGTGAAGTGGGACAAGGGAATTACAATGAGCAGTTCTTC | CASSEVGQGNYNEQFF | . | . | TRBJ2-1 | TRBV2 | 16
TGTGCCAGCAGCCACACACGGGGGAGTAGCACAGATACGCAGTATTTT | CASSHTRGSSTDTQYF | . | . | TRBJ2-3 | TRBV4-2 | 16